Listed below are T cell receptor beta chains from one sample, sequenced in a study of OX40 agonist ivuxolimab in advanced cancers. Sequencing used immunoSEQ multiplex PCR; TCRdb keeps in-frame clones, though not all of them. Of around 30,000 clones listed, 90% are singletons. The starting material was CD4+ or CD8+ T cells sorted from blood, obtained in a trial of the OX40 agonist ivuxolimab. The source is an adult with an advanced solid tumor such as melanoma, head and neck, liver or kidney cancer. Each CDR3 is given with its conserved first and last residue. The D gene is left open where the match is weak. Rows give clone size only sometimes, using once, few, many, or a class for an expanded clone.

TRBV1	TRBJ2-1	17	NA	NA	CTSSPTYSGKSYNEQFF	TGCACCAGCAGCCCCACCTATAGCGGTAAATCCTACAATGAGCAGTTCTTC
TRBV9	TRBJ2-7	13	NA	medium-sized	CASMSSDSYEQYF	TGTGCCAGCATGAGCAGCGATTCCTACGAGCAGTACTTC
TRBV4-2	TRBJ2-1	18	TRBD2	once	CASSQEGLAGGPHNEQFF	TGTGCCAGCAGCCAAGAGGGACTAGCGGGAGGGCCCCACAATGAGCAGTTCTTC
TRBV13	TRBJ2-7	16	NA	NA	CASSLEGGTEPYEQYF	TGTGCCAGCAGCTTAGAGGGGGGCACGGAACCCTACGAGCAGTACTTC
TRBV7-9	TRBJ2-1	14	NA	NA	CASSLLVITNEQFF	TGTGCCAGCAGCTTATTAGTGATTACCAATGAGCAGTTCTTC
TRBV9	TRBJ2-7	16	TRBD2	NA	CASSPSTSGRSYEQYF	TGTGCCAGCAGTCCTTCGACTAGCGGGCGTTCCTACGAGCAGTACTTC
TRBV7-9	TRBJ2-3	12	NA	NA	CASRPSTDTQYF	TGTGCCAGCAGACCTAGCACAGATACGCAGTATTTT
TRBV14	TRBJ2-3	14	TRBD2	NA	CASSQLTSADTQYF	TGTGCCAGCAGCCAACTGACTAGCGCAGATACGCAGTATTTT
TRBV25-1	TRBJ2-7	14	NA	NA	CASNPPGEVIEQYF	TGTGCCAGCAACCCACCAGGGGAAGTAATCGAGCAGTACTTC
TRBV19	TRBJ2-7	17	NA	NA	CASSTTHGAGSSYEQYF	TGTGCCAGTAGTACAACACACGGGGCCGGCAGCTCCTACGAGCAGTACTTC
TRBV4-1	TRBJ1-1	14	NA	NA	CASSQAGLNTEAFF	TGCGCCAGCAGCCAAGCAGGGTTGAACACTGAAGCTTTCTTT
TRBV5-4	TRBJ2-5	17	TRBD1	NA	CASSLVPYGDSQETQYF	TGTGCCAGCAGCTTGGTTCCGTATGGGGACAGCCAAGAGACCCAGTACTTC
TRBV6-5	TRBJ2-7	13	NA	NA	CASRKDSSYEQYF	TGTGCCAGCAGAAAAGACAGCTCCTACGAGCAGTACTTC
TRBV12-5	TRBJ2-7	14	NA	NA	CASGLVAGAYEQYF	TGTGCTAGTGGTTTGGTAGCAGGGGCCTACGAGCAGTACTTC
TRBV2	TRBJ2-1	11	NA	NA	CASNQDFQQFF	TGTGCCAGCAACCAGGACTTTCAGCAGTTCTTC
TRBV7-2	TRBJ2-7	17	TRBD2	NA	CASSLVSLAGGSDEQYF	TGTGCCAGCAGCTTAGTATCGTTAGCGGGAGGGTCTGACGAGCAGTACTTC
TRBV7-9	TRBJ2-2	16	TRBD2	NA	CASSPPKAGVPGELFF	TGTGCCAGCAGCCCCCCCAAGGCGGGAGTACCCGGGGAGCTGTTTTTT
TRBV6-5	TRBJ2-4	14	NA	NA	CASSYSGGANIQYF	TGTGCCAGCAGTTACTCGGGCGGGGCCAACATTCAGTACTTC
TRBV6-1	TRBJ1-1	15	TRBD1	NA	CASSDPGTGWSEAFF	TGTGCCAGCAGTGACCCCGGGACAGGGTGGTCTGAAGCTTTCTTT
TRBV7-6	TRBJ2-1	15	TRBD2	NA	CASSPGLAGVNEQFF	TGTGCCAGCAGCCCTGGACTAGCGGGAGTAAATGAGCAGTTCTTC
TRBV5-4	TRBJ2-7	18	TRBD2	NA	CASSLGGLAGGPPYEQYF	TGTGCCAGCAGCTTGGGGGGACTAGCGGGAGGGCCTCCCTACGAGCAGTACTTC
TRBV15	TRBJ1-1	16	NA	NA	CATSRVFYRKGTEAFF	TGTGCCACCAGCAGAGTTTTTTACAGGAAGGGCACTGAAGCTTTCTTT
TRBV5-6	TRBJ1-1	11	NA	few	CASSAGLEAFF	TGTGCCAGCAGTGCGGGGCTTGAAGCTTTCTTT
TRBV15	TRBJ2-1	15	TRBD1	NA	CATSARDRAFDEQFF	TGTGCCACCAGCGCTCGGGACAGGGCATTCGATGAGCAGTTCTTC
TRBV15	TRBJ1-5	15	NA	NA	CATSRDGQVNQPQHF	TGTGCCACCAGCAGAGATGGGCAGGTCAATCAGCCCCAGCATTTT
TRBV19	TRBJ1-5	12	NA	NA	CASSIGSQPQHF	TGTGCCAGTAGTATAGGTAGTCAGCCCCAGCATTTT
TRBV27	TRBJ2-2	14	NA	NA	CASSLTLVTGELFF	TGTGCCAGCAGTCTGACGCTCGTCACCGGGGAGCTGTTTTTT
TRBV25-1	TRBJ1-2	13	NA	NA	CASRGPPNYGYTF	TGTGCCAGCAGAGGGCCCCCTAACTATGGCTACACCTTC
TRBV7-2	TRBJ2-7	13	TRBD2	NA	CASSLRLADEQYF	TGTGCCAGCAGCTTACGACTAGCGGACGAGCAGTACTTC
TRBV11-2	TRBJ2-7	14	TRBD2	NA	CASSSALATYEQYF	TGTGCCAGCAGCTCCGCACTAGCGACCTACGAGCAGTACTTC
TRBV2	TRBJ2-1	17	TRBD2	NA	CASNPGLADLSYNEQFF	TGTGCCAGCAACCCGGGACTAGCGGATCTATCCTACAATGAGCAGTTCTTC
TRBV4-2	TRBJ2-1	15	TRBD2	medium-sized	CASSQALLAAQEQFF	TGTGCCAGCAGCCAAGCACTCCTAGCGGCACAAGAGCAGTTCTTC
TRBV19	TRBJ2-1	12	NA	NA	CASSMTENEQFF	TGTGCCAGTAGTATGACAGAAAATGAGCAGTTCTTC
TRBV2	TRBJ1-1	13	NA	few	CASVSGLNTEAFF	TGTGCCAGCGTGAGTGGACTGAACACTGAAGCTTTCTTT
TRBV21-1	TRBJ2-3	17	NA	NA	CASSELERATGQDTQYF	TGTGCCAGCAGCGAGCTTGAGCGGGCCACAGGACAGGATACGCAGTATTTT
TRBV11-2	TRBJ2-1	15	NA	NA	CASTLQASSYNEQFF	TGTGCCAGCACATTACAGGCGAGCTCCTACAATGAGCAGTTCTTC
TRBV9	TRBJ2-1	16	NA	NA	CASSGPDGGRLNEQFF	TGTGCCAGCAGCGGACCGGACGGTGGGAGGTTGAATGAGCAGTTCTTC
TRBV6-4	TRBJ1-5	16	NA	NA	CASSVIRMYSNQPQHF	TGTGCCAGCAGTGTTATCCGGATGTATAGCAATCAGCCCCAGCATTTT
TRBV19	TRBJ1-2	14	NA	NA	CASGRLTGSYGYTF	TGTGCCAGTGGCCGCCTTACAGGGTCCTATGGCTACACCTTC
TRBV19	TRBJ2-3	16	NA	NA	CASSADVSVGTDTQYF	TGTGCCAGTAGTGCTGATGTCAGCGTGGGCACAGATACGCAGTATTTT
TRBV11-2	TRBJ1-1	15	NA	NA	CASSFIREMNTEAFF	TGTGCCAGCAGCTTTATCCGGGAAATGAACACTGAAGCTTTCTTT
TRBV29-1	TRBJ2-1	13	NA	NA	CSATTGEYNEQFF	TGCAGCGCTACGACGGGAGAGTACAATGAGCAGTTCTTC
TRBV30	TRBJ2-2	15	TRBD1	NA	CASPGTGGRTGELFF	TGTGCCTCCCCCGGGACAGGGGGCCGAACCGGGGAGCTGTTTTTT
TRBV23-1	TRBJ2-5	18	TRBD1	medium-sized	CASAHRDRGRLYQETQYF	TGCGCCAGCGCCCACCGGGACAGGGGGCGATTGTACCAAGAGACCCAGTACTTC
TRBV7-9	TRBJ1-4	16	NA	NA	CASSLIGKDSNEKLFF	TGTGCCAGCAGCTTAATCGGAAAGGACTCTAATGAAAAACTGTTTTTT
TRBV29-1	TRBJ1-2	12	NA	once	CSVELGGRRYTF	TGCAGCGTTGAACTCGGGGGCCGGCGCTACACCTTC
TRBV19	TRBJ2-7	13	TRBD1	NA	CATRDRGSGEQYF	TGTGCCACCCGGGACAGGGGGTCGGGTGAGCAGTACTTC